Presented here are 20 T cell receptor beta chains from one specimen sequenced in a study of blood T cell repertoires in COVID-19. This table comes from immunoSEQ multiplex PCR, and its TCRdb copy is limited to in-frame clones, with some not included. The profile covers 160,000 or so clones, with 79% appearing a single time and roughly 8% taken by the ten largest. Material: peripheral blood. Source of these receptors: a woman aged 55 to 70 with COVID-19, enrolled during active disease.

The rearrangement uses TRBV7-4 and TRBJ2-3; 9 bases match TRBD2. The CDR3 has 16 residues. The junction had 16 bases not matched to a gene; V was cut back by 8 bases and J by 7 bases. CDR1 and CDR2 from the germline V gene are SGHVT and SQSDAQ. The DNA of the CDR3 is TGTGCCAGCGACCCAAGGGGGACTAGCAAGGTTCATACGCAGTATTTT. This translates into CASDPRGTSKVHTQYF.

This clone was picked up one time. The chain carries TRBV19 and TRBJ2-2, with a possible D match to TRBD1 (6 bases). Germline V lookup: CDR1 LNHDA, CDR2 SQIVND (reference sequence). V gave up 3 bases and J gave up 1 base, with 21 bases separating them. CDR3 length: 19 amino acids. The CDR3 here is CASSMIRRSGAVNTGELFF. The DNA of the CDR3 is TGTGCCAGTAGTATGATTAGGAGATCAGGGGCAGTGAACACCGGGGAGCTGTTTTTT.

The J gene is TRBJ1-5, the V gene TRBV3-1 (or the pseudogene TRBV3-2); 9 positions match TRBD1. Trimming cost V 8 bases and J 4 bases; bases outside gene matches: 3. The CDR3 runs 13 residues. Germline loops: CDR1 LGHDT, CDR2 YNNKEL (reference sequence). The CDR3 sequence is CASGTGLNQPQHF. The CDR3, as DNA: TGTGCCAGCGGGACAGGGTTAAATCAGCCCCAGCATTTT.

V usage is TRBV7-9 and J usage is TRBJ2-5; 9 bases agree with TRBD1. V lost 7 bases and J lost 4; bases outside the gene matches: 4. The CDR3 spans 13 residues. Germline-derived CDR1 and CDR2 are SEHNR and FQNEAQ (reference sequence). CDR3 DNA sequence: TGTGCCAGCAACAGGGGGCGGGGAGAGACCCAGTACTTC. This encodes CASNRGRGETQYF.

The CDR3 region is CASSLSGEIAEAFF. DNA for the CDR3: TGTGCCAGCAGCCTATCCGGGGAGATAGCTGAAGCTTTCTTT. This rearrangement joins TRBV6-6 to TRBJ1-1; D uncertain. Trimming took off 6 bases at V and 6 bases at J, with 17 bases between the two ends. The CDR3 has 14 residues. From germline, CDR1 is MNHNY and CDR2 SVGAGI (reference sequence).

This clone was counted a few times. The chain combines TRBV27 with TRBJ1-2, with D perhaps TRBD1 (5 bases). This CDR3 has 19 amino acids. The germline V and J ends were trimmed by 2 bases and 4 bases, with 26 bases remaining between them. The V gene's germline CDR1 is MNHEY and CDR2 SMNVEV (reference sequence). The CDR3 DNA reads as TGTGCCAGCAGTTTAAATAACCCATTTGGTGGGGCGCACACCTATGGCTACACCTTC. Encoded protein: CASSLNNPFGGAHTYGYTF.

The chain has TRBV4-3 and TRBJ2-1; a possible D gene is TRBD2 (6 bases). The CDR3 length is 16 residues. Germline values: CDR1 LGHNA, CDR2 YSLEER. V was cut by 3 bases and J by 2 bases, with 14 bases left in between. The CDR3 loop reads CASSHPRRGTYNEQFF. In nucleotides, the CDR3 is TGCGCCAGCAGCCACCCCCGCCGGGGGACCTACAATGAGCAGTTCTTC.

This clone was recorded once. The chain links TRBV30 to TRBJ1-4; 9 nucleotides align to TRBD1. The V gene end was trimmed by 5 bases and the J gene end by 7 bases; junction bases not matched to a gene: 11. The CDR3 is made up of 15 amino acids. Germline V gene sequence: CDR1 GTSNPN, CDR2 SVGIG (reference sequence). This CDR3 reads CAWGQGPGRGEKLFF. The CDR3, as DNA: TGTGCCTGGGGACAGGGGCCGGGCCGTGGTGAAAAACTGTTTTTT.

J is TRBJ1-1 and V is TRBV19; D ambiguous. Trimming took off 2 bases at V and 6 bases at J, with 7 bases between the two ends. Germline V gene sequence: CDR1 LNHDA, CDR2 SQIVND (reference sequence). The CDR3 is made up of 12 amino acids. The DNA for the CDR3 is TGTGCCAGTAGTATATCGGGGTCTGAAGCTTTCTTT. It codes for CASSISGSEAFF.

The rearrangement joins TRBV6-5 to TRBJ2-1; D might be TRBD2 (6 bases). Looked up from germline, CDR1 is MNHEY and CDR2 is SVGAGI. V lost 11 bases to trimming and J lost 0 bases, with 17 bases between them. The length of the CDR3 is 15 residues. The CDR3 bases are TGTGCCCGCCTACGGCGGGAAAGCTCCTACAATGAGCAGTTCTTC. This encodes CARLRRESSYNEQFF.

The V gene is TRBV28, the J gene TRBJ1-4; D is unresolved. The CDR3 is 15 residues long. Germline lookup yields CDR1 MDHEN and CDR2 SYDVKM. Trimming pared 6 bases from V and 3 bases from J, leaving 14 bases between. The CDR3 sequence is CASSSSGFANEKLFF. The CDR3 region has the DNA TGTGCCAGCAGCTCTTCAGGATTTGCTAATGAAAAACTGTTTTTT.

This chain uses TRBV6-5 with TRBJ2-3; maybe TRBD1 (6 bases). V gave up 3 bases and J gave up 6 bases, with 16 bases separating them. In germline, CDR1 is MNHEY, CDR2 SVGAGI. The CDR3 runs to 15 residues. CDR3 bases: TGTGCCAGCAGTTATAGTACACTCCAGGGGGATACGCAGTATTTT. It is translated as CASSYSTLQGDTQYF.

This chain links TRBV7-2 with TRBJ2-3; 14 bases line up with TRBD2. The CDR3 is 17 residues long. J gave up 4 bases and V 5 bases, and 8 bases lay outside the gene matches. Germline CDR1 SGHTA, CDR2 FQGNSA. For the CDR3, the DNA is TGTGCCAGCAGCCCCAGACTAGCGGGAGGGAAAGCAGATACGCAGTATTTT. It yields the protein CASSPRLAGGKADTQYF.

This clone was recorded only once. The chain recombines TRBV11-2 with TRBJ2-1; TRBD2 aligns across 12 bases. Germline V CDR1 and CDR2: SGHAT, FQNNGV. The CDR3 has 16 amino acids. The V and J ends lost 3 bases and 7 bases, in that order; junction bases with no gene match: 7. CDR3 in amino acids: CASSFALAGGINEQFF. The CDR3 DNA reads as TGTGCCAGCAGCTTTGCACTAGCGGGAGGCATTAATGAGCAGTTCTTC.

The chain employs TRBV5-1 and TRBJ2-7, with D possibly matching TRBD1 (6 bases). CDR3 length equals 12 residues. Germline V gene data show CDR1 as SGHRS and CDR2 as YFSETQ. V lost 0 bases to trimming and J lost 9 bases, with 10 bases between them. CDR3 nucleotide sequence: TGCGCCAGCAGCTTGGGGACAGCCCGGCAGTACTTC. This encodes CASSLGTARQYF.

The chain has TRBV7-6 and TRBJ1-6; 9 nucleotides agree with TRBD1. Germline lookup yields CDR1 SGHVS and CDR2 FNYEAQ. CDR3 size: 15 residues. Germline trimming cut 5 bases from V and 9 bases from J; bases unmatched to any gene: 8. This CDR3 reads CASSPTDRGVSPLHF. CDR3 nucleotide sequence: TGTGCCAGCAGCCCAACCGACAGGGGGGTTTCACCCCTCCACTTT.

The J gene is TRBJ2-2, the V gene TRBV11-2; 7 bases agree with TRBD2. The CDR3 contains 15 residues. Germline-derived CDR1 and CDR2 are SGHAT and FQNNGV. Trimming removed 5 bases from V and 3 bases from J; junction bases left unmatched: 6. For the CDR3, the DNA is TGTGCCAGCAGCCGCCGGGACTACTACACCGGGGAGCTGTTTTTT. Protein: CASSRRDYYTGELFF.

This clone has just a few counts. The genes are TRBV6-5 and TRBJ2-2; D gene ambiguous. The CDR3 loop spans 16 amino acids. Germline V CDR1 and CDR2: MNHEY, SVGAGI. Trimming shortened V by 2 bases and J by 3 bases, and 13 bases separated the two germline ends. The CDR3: CASSYISVLDTGELFF. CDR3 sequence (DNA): TGTGCCAGCAGTTACATATCGGTCTTGGACACCGGGGAGCTGTTTTTT.

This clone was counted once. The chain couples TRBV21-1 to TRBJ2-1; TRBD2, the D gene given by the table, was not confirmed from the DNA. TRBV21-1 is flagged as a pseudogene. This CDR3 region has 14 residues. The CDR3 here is CASSKKRRSNEQFF. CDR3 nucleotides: TGTGCCAGCAGCAAAAAACGGCGGTCCAATGAGCAGTTCTTC.

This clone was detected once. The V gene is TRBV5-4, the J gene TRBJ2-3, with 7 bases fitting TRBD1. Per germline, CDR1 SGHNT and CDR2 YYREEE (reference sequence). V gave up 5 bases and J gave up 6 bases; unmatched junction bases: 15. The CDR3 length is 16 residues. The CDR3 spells CASSLAGDRATDTQYF. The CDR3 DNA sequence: TGTGCCAGCAGTCTCGCAGGAGACAGGGCGACGGATACGCAGTATTTT.